This is a list of T cell receptor beta chains from one sample in a study of T cell repertoires and HLA-DP antigens. Their antigens remain unidentified. Here immunoSEQ multiplex PCR was the method, and the copy in TCRdb shows in-frame clones only, minus some. The sample shows about 73,000 clones, 80% of them seen only once. Sample: CD4+ T cells from PBMCs. Source of these receptors: a man between 60 and 75 years old in good health and CMV-seronegative. CDR3s include the opening cysteine and the closing phenylalanine or tryptophan. The D gene is left open where the match is weak. A row's size may be missing; if present it is once, few, many or a size class.

D: -; J: TRBJ2-3; size: -; V: TRBV6-6; DNA: TGTGCCAGCAGCTGGGGAATTTCTGGCACAGATACGCAGTATTTT; CDR3: CASSWGISGTDTQYF
D: TRBD1; J: TRBJ1-1; size: -; V: TRBV29-1; DNA: TGCAGCGTGGCCGGGACAGTTTTGAACACTGAAGCTTTCTTT; CDR3: CSVAGTVLNTEAFF
D: -; J: TRBJ1-4; size: once; V: TRBV28; DNA: TGTGCCAGCAGTGGCGATCCGGGACGGTGGAATGAAAAACTGTTTTTT; CDR3: CASSGDPGRWNEKLFF
D: TRBD2; J: TRBJ2-1; size: -; V: TRBV9; DNA: TGTGCCAGCAGCCCTGGACTAGCGGGGATCTATGAGCAGTTCTTC; CDR3: CASSPGLAGIYEQFF
D: -; J: TRBJ2-3; size: -; V: TRBV5-6; DNA: TGTGCCAGCAGCTCCTATACTAATACAGATACGCAGTATTTT; CDR3: CASSSYTNTDTQYF
D: TRBD1; J: TRBJ2-3; size: -; V: TRBV11-2; DNA: TGTGCCAGCAGCCAGGCCGGGACAGAAACAGATACGCAGTATTTT; CDR3: CASSQAGTETDTQYF
D: -; J: TRBJ1-1; size: -; V: TRBV6-5; DNA: TGTGCCAGCAGTCGCGGTTTTATGATTGGATCTGAAGCTTTCTTT; CDR3: CASSRGFMIGSEAFF
D: TRBD2; J: TRBJ2-1; size: once; V: TRBV10-3; DNA: TGTGCCATCAGTGAGGGTCCAGCGGGAGACAATGAGCAGTTCTTC; CDR3: CAISEGPAGDNEQFF
D: -; J: TRBJ1-2; size: -; V: TRBV28; DNA: TGTGCCAGCACCGTGCACGGGAGCCCCTTAAACTATGGCTACACCTTC; CDR3: CASTVHGSPLNYGYTF
D: -; J: TRBJ2-2; size: -; V: TRBV7-9; DNA: TGTGCCAGCCTAGGGGCTACGAACACCGGGGAGCTGTTTTTT; CDR3: CASLGATNTGELFF